This T cell receptor beta chain was captured in a study of blood T cells in healthy people across ages. Findings of the study overall: It was not known whether donors were CMV positive (a possible confounder of expanded clonotype changes). Greater diversity and more naive CD4+ cells were seen in long-lived donors than in aged donors.

With a J-beta primer mix and a sample-barcoded 5' primer, a second PCR ran roughly 7 to 11 cycles. Every sample produced at least 2.5 million CDR3-containing paired-end reads. Using its own MiXCR run on the 5' RACE reads, TCRdb lists one record per CDR3 protein. Of 1,500,000 or so distinct CDR3 sequences listed, approximately 43% are singletons. This clonotype has ten or more counts. What it binds is not known. Germline V gives CDR1 SEHNR, CDR2 FQNEAQ (reference sequence). V lost 9 bases, J lost 0 bases, and 9 bases lay in between. The CDR3 is 12 residues long. The sample was blood. This sequence joins TRBV7-9 and TRBJ2-7, with a tentative D call TRBD1 (5 bases). The sequence came from a woman under 30 in good health. As DNA, the CDR3 is TGTGCCAGTCTAGGGGCCTCCTACGAGCAGTACTTC. It encodes CASLGASYEQYF.